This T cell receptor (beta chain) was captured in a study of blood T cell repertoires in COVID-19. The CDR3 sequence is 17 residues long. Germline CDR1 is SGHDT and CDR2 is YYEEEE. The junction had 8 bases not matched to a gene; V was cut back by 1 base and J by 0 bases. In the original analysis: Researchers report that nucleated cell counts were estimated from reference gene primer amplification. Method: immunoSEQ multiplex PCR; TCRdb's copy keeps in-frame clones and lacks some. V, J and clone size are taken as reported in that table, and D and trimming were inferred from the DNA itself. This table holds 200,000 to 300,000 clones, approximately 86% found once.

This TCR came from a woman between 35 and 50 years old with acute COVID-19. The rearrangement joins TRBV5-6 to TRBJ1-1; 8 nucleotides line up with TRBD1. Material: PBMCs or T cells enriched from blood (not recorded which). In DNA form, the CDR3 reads TGTGCCAGCAGCTTGAGGGGGACAGGAGTCATGAACACTGAAGCTTTCTTT. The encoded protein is CASSLRGTGVMNTEAFF.